This TCR beta chain came from a study of blood T cell repertoires in COVID-19. Across the study: Acute-phase and convalescent COVID-19 samples originated in the United States, Italy and Spain. PBMCs, B-cell-depleted T cells, or T cells were the source of the cDNA or gDNA that made up the material.

Authors' data handling: Nucleated cell counts were estimated from reference gene primer amplification. The assay was immunoSEQ multiplex PCR, and TCRdb's table has in-frame clones only and misses some. D and trimming come from the DNA, and the V and J calls and clone size come from that table. The sample holds around 190,000 clones; more than 80% are singletons and the top ten take 6.5% to 10%. V was pared by 5 bases and J by 9 bases, with 11 bases between. The CDR3 length is 12 residues. The rearrangement joins TRBV12-3 or TRBV12-4 to TRBJ2-1; the D gene is possibly TRBD2 (6 bases). The sequence was obtained from a woman aged 55 to 70 with acute or convalescent COVID-19. Sequenced sample: peripheral blood. The CDR3 loop is CASSGDSSEQFF. DNA for the CDR3: TGTGCCAGCAGTGGGGACTCTAGTGAGCAGTTCTTC.